This record covers a single TCR beta chain. Its specificity is unknown. The source of the sample is a study of T cell responses to AZD1222 COVID-19 vaccine. Overall study results and limits: Repertoires were obtained solely post-peak T cell response.

Germline loops: CDR1 MNHEY, CDR2 SVGAGI. Germline trimming cut 6 bases from V and 5 bases from J; bases unmatched to any gene: 8. The CDR3 spans 15 residues. TCRdb keeps only in-frame clones here, not all; method: immunoSEQ multiplex PCR. Seen in this sample are around 140,000 clones; the ten most common clones hold 2% to 2.5%. This sequence originates from an adult in good health. This chain uses TRBV6-5 with TRBJ2-5; the match to TRBD2 covers 11 bases. Sequenced input: peripheral blood. CDR3 sequence (DNA): TGTGCCAGCAGGAGTAGCGGGGGGGCCAGGGAGACCCAGTACTTC. It encodes CASRSSGGARETQYF.